The T cell receptor (beta chain) under discussion was sequenced for a study of tumor and adjacent non-tumor tissue in lung cancer. Study conclusions and caveats: Tumor repertoires had a smaller top 100 clone share than normal lung.

The template was RNA from unsorted bulk tissue. This clonotype was observed once. Antigen specificity is unknown. TCRbeta libraries were built with three rounds of nested PCR, modified from ARM-PCR. Each CDR3 protein gets one entry after TCRdb re-called the multiplex PCR reads with MiXCR. Here the sample spans more than 70,000 distinct CDR3 sequences, about 66% being singletons. The sequence was collected from a man in his 70s with non-small cell lung cancer. Sequenced sample: lung tumor tissue.

Here the CDR3 reads CTAKGQGRGRQYF. The DNA for the CDR3 is TGCACTGCCAAAGGACAGGGTCGCGGTAGGCAGTACTTC. This chain joins TRBV20-1 and TRBJ2-4; the match to TRBD1 covers 8 bases. The CDR3 length is 13 residues. The germline gives CDR1 DFQATT, CDR2 SNEGSKA (reference sequence).